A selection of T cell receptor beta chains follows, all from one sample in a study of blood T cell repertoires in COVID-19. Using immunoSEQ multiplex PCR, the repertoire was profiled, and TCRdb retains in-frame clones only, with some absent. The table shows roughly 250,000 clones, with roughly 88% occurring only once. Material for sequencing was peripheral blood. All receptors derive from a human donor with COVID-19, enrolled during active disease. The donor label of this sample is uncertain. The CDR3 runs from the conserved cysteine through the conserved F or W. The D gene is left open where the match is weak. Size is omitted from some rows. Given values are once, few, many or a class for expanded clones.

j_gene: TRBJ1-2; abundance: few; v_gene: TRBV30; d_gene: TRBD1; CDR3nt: TGTGCCTGGAGGACAGGGGTTTATGGCTACACCTTC; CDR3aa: CAWRTGVYGYTF
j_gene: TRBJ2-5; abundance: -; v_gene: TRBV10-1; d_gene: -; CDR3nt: TGCGCCAGCAGTGAGCGGGGTGAGACCCAGTACTTC; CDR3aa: CASSERGETQYF
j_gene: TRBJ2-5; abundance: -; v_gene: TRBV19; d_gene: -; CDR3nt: TGTGCCAGTAGTCCGCAAGCAGCGGTTAAAGAGACCCAGTACTTC; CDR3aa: CASSPQAAVKETQYF
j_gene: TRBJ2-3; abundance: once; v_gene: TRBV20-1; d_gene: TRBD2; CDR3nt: TGCAGTGCTAGTCCATACTCCGGGGGAGGGGACACAGATACGCAGTATTTT; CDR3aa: CSASPYSGGGDTDTQYF
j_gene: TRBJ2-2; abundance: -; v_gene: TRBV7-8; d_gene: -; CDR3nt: TGTGCCAGCAGCTTAGCGGGAGACACCGGGGAGCTGTTTTTT; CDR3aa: CASSLAGDTGELFF
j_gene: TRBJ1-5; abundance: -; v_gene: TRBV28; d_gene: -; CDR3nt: TGTGCCAGCAGAACAGCCAGGGGTCCCCATCAGCCCCAGCATTTT; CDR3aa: CASRTARGPHQPQHF
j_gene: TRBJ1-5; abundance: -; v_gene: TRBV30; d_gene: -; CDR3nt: TGTGCCTGGAAACCCAGCGATAATCAGCCCCAGCATTTT; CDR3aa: CAWKPSDNQPQHF
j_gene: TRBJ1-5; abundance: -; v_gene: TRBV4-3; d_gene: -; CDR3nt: TGCGCCAGCAGCCAAGATCTGAGGAACCAGCCCCAGCATTTT; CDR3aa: CASSQDLRNQPQHF
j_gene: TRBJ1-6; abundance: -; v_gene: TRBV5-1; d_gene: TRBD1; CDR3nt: TGCGCCAGCTCCGGACAGGCGGATTCACCCCTCCACTTT; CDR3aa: CASSGQADSPLHF
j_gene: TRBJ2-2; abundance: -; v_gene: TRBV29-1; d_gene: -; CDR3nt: TGCAGCCATTCGGGGAACACCGGGGAGCTGTTTTTT; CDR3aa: CSHSGNTGELFF
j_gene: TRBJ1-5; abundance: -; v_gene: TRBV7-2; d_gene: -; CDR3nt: TGTGCCAGCAGCCCATCGGTAAGCTACAATCAGCCCCAGCATTTT; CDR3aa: CASSPSVSYNQPQHF
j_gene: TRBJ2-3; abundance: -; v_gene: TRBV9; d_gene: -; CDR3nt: TGTGCCAGCAGTGTTAATACAGGGGGGGACACAGATACGCAGTATTTT; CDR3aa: CASSVNTGGDTDTQYF
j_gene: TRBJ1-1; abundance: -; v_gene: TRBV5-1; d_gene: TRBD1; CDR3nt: TGCGCCAGCAGCTGGGGACAGAAGAACACTGAAGCTTTCTTT; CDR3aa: CASSWGQKNTEAFF
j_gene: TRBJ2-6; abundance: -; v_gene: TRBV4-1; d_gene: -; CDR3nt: TGCGCCAGCAGCCAAGCCATCAGGGGGGCTGGGGCCAACGTCCTGACTTTC; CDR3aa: CASSQAIRGAGANVLTF
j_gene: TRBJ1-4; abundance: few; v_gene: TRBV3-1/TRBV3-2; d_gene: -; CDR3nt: TGTGCCAGCAGCCAGCAGGCAACTAATGAAAAACTGTTTTTT; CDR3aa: CASSQQATNEKLFF
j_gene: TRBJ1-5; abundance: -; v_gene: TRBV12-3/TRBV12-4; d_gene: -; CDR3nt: TGTGCCAGCAGTTTAACAGGGAATCAGCCCCAGCATTTT; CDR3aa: CASSLTGNQPQHF
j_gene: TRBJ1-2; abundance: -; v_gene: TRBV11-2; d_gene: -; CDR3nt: TGTGCCAGCAGCTTAGTAGGAGGGGCGAATGGCTACACCTTC; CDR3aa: CASSLVGGANGYTF
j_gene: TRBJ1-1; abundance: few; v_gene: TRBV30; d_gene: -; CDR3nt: TGTGCCTGGTCGTGGCGGAGGAGGGCTGAAGCTTTCTTT; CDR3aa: CAWSWRRRAEAFF
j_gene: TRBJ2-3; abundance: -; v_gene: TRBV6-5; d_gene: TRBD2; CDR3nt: TGTGCCAGCAGTTTTGGGACTAGCGGCACAGATACGCAGTATTTT; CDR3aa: CASSFGTSGTDTQYF
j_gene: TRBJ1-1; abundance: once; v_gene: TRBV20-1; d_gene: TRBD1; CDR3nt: TGCAGTGCTAGTCCCCACCCGACAGGGTTGATCCCTGAAGCTTTCTTT; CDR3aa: CSASPHPTGLIPEAFF
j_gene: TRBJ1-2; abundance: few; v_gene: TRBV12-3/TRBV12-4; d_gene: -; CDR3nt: TGTGCCAGCAGTCATGACTGGGGCTACACCTTC; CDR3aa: CASSHDWGYTF
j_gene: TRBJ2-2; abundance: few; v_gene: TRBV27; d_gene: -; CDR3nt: TGTGCCAGCAAAAACGAGCTCGCGAACACCGGGGAGCTGTTTTTT; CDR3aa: CASKNELANTGELFF
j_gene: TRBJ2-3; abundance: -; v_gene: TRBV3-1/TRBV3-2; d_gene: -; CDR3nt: TGTGCCAGCAGCCGGGGGCCGGGATTAGCAGATACGCAGTATTTT; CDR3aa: CASSRGPGLADTQYF
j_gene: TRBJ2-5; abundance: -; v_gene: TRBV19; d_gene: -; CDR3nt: TGTGCCAGTAGTCCTGGGGAGGAGACCCAGTACTTC; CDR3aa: CASSPGEETQYF
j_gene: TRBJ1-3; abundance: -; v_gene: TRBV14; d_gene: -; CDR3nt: TGTGCCAGCAGCCAATATAGAAACACCATATATTTT; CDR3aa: CASSQYRNTIYF
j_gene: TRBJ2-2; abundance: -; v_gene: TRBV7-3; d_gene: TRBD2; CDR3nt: TGTGCCAGCAGCTTACTGGCGGGAGGCCCTCTCGCCGGGGAGCTGTTTTTT; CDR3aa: CASSLLAGGPLAGELFF
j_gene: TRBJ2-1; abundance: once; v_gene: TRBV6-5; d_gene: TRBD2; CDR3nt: TGTGCCAGCATCGTGACTAGCGGGATTTACAATGAGCAGTTCTTC; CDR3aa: CASIVTSGIYNEQFF
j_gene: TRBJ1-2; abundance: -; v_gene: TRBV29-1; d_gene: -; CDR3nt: TGCAGCGTTGATATGACAGCTAACTATGGCTACACCTTC; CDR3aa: CSVDMTANYGYTF
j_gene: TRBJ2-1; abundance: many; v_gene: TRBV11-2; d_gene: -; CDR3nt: TGTGCCAGCAGCCCTCTTACAGGGTACAATGAGCAGTTCTTC; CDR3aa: CASSPLTGYNEQFF
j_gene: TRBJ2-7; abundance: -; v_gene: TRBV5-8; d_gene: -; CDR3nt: TGTGCCAGCAGCAGTCGAGGAGCCCGCGAGCAGTACTTC; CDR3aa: CASSSRGAREQYF
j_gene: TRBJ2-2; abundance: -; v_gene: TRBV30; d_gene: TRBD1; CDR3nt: TGTGCCTGGACTGGGACAGTTCAACTTCCCGGGGAGCTGTTTTTT; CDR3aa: CAWTGTVQLPGELFF
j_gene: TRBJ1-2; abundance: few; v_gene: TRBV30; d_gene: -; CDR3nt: TGTGCCTGGAGTGTAGGAGGGGGCTACACCTTC; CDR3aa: CAWSVGGGYTF
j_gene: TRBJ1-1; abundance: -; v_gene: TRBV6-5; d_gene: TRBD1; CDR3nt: TGTGCCAGTGACAGGGGAGGTGAAGCTTTCTTT; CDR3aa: CASDRGGEAFF
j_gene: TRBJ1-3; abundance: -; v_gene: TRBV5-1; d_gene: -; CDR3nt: TGCGCCAGCAGCTTGGACGACAGCTCCTCTGGAAACACCATATATTTT; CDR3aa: CASSLDDSSSGNTIYF
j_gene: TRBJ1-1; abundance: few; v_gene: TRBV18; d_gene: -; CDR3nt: TGTGCCAGCTCACCACGGGACTCGGACCTGAACACTGAAGCTTTCTTT; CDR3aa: CASSPRDSDLNTEAFF
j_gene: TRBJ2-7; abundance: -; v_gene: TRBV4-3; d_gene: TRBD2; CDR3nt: TGCGCCAGCAGCCAAGATGAGGCCGGGAGGAGCGAGCAGTACTTC; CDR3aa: CASSQDEAGRSEQYF
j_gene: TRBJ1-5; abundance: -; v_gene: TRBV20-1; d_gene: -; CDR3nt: TGCAGTGCTAGTCCGGGACATTTGGGTTACAGCAATCAGCCCCAGCATTTT; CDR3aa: CSASPGHLGYSNQPQHF
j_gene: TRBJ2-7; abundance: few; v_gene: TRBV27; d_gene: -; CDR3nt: TGTGCCAGCGGGAGGGGGATAACCTACGAGCAGTACTTC; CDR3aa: CASGRGITYEQYF
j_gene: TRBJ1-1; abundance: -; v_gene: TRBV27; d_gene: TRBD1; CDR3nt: TGTGCCAGCACCCGGAGGCAGGGGGACACTGAAGCTTTCTTT; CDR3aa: CASTRRQGDTEAFF
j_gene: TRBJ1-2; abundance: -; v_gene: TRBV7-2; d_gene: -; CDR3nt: TGTGCCAGCAGCTTTGGAGGGGCGTCGGATAATGGCTACACCTTC; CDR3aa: CASSFGGASDNGYTF
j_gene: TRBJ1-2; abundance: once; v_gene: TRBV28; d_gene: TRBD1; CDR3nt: TGTGCCAGCAGCCTAACCGGGACAGGGGGCGGCTACACCTTC; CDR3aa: CASSLTGTGGGYTF
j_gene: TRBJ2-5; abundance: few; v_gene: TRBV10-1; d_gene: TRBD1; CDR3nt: TGCGCCAGCAGTGAAGGGGGACAGAGCGTGACCCAGTACTTC; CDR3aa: CASSEGGQSVTQYF
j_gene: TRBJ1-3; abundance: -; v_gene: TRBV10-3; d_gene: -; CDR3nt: TGTGCCATCAGTGAGGGCGGGGGCTCTGGAAACACCATATATTTT; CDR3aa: CAISEGGGSGNTIYF
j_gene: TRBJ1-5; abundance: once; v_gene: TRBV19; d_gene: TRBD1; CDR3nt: TGTGCCAGTAGTATGGGGACAGGGCCCCTCAATCAGCCCCAGCATTTT; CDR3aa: CASSMGTGPLNQPQHF
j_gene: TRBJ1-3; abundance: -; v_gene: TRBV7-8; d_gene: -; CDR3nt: TGTGCCAGCAGCGGCGGGGGGCGCTTTGGAAACACCATATATTTT; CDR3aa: CASSGGGRFGNTIYF
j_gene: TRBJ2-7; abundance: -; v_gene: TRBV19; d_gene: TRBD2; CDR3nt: TGTGCCAGTAGTACCGGACTAGCGATGGACGAGCAGTACTTC; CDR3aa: CASSTGLAMDEQYF
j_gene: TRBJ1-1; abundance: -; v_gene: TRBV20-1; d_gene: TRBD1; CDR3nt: TGCAGTGCTAGGATACAGGGGAAGGCTTTCTTT; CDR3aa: CSARIQGKAFF
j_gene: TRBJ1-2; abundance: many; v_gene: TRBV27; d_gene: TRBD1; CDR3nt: TGTGCCAGCAGTGTGGGACAGGGCCTGTACTATGGCTACACCTTC; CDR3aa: CASSVGQGLYYGYTF
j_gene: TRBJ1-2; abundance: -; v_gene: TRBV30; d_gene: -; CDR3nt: TGTGCCTGGAGTGTAGGCAGGGCGGTGGGCTACACCTTC; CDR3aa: CAWSVGRAVGYTF
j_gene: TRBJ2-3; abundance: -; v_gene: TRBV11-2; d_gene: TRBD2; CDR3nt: TGTGCCAGCAGCCAAGGGACTAGCGGCGGGGATACGCAGTATTTT; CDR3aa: CASSQGTSGGDTQYF
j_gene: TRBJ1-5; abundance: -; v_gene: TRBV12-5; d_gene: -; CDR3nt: TGTGCTAGTGGTCCACTAAACACGGGGTCGGGTCAGCCCCAGCATTTT; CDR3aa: CASGPLNTGSGQPQHF
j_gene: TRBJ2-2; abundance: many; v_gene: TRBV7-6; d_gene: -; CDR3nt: TGTGCCAGCAGCTTAGCGGTGGACAGGAACACCGGGGAGCTGTTTTTT; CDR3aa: CASSLAVDRNTGELFF
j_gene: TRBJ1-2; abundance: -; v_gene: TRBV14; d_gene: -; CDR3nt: TGTGCCAGCAGCCCTACGGGGTATGGCTACACCTTC; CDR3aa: CASSPTGYGYTF
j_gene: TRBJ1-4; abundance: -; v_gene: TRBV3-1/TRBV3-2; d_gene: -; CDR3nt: TGTGCCAGCAGCCAGACAGGCGAAAAACTGTTTTTT; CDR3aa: CASSQTGEKLFF